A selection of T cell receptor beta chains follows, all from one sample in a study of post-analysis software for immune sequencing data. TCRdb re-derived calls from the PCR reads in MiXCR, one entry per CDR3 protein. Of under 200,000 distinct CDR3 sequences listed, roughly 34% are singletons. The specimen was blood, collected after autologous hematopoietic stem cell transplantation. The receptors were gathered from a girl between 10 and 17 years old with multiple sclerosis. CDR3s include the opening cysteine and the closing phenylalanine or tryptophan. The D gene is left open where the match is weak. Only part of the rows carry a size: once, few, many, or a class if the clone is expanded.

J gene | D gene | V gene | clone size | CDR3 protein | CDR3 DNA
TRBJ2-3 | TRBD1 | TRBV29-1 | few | CSVGGRGTDTQYF | TGCAGCGTTGGGGGCAGGGGGACAGATACGCAGTATTTT
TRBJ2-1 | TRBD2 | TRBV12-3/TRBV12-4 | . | CASRAGLAQGDEQFF | TGTGCCAGCAGGGCGGGACTAGCGCAAGGGGATGAGCAGTTCTTC
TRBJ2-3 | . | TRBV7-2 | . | CASSAGPRGDTQYF | TGTGCCAGCAGCGCGGGCCCTAGGGGAGATACGCAGTATTTT
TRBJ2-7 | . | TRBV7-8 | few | CASSLGTVARPPPYEQYF | TGTGCCAGCAGCTTAGGAACGGTAGCGAGGCCCCCCCCTTACGAGCAGTACTTC
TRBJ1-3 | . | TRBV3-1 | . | CASSQADRPSGNTIYF | TGTGCCAGCAGCCAAGCAGACAGACCCTCTGGAAACACCATATATTTT
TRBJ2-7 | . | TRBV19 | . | CASSSTGAKTYERYF | TGTGCCAGTAGCTCAACCGGGGCTAAGACCTACGAGCGGTACTTC
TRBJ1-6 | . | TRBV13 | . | CASSPTRNSPLHF | TGTGCCAGCAGCCCTACACGAAATTCACCCCTCCACTTT
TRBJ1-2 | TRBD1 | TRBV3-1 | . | CASSQGRDRDYGYTF | TGTGCCAGCAGCCAAGGAAGGGACAGGGACTATGGCTACACCTTC
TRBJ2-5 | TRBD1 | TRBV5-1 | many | CASSLAGTEKETQYF | TGCGCCAGCAGCTTGGCCGGGACAGAAAAAGAGACCCAGTACTTC
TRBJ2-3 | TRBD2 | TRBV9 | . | CTSSVVGLAGDTQYF | TGTACCAGCAGCGTAGTGGGACTAGCTGGGGATACGCAGTATTTT
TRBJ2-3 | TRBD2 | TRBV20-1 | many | CSAPGSGLAGVWDGTDTQYF | TGCAGTGCGCCAGGTTCAGGACTAGCGGGAGTATGGGACGGCACAGATACGCAGTATTTT
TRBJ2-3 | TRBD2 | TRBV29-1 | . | CSGSGRVTDTQYF | TGCAGCGGTAGCGGGAGGGTCACAGATACGCAGTATTTT
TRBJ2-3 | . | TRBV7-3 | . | CASSPEGSSTDTQYF | TGTGCCAGCAGCCCGGAGGGGTCTAGCACAGATACGCAGTATTTT
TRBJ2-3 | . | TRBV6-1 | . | CASSRPGPPGADTQYF | TGTGCCAGCAGCCGCCCGGGCCCCCCAGGGGCAGATACGCAGTATTTT
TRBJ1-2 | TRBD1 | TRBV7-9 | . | CASSLALRGRNDPGYTF | TGTGCCAGCAGCTTAGCGCTAAGGGGGCGGAATGATCCTGGCTACACCTTC
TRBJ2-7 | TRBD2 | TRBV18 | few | CASSPNPGLARTYEQYF | TGTGCCAGCTCACCAAACCCGGGACTAGCGAGGACCTACGAGCAGTACTTC
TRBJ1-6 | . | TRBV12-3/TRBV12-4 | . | CASSFGPTFNSPLHF | TGTGCCAGCAGTTTCGGGCCAACCTTTAATTCACCCCTCCACTTT
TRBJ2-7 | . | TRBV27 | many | CASSFQGEGNEQYF | TGTGCCAGCAGTTTCCAGGGTGAGGGGAACGAGCAGTACTTC
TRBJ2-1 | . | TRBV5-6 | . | CASSLENRFTLNNEQFF | TGTGCCAGCAGCTTGGAGAACCGGTTCACCCTAAACAATGAGCAGTTCTTC
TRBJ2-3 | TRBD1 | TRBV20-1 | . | CSAPDRASSDTQYF | TGCAGTGCCCCGGACAGGGCGAGTTCAGATACGCAGTATTTT
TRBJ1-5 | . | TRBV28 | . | CASRPFRVASNQPQHF | TGTGCCAGCAGACCTTTCAGGGTTGCCAGCAATCAGCCCCAGCATTTT
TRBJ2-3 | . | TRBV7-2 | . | CASSPDGSTQYF | TGTGCCAGCAGCCCGGACGGGAGTACGCAGTATTTT
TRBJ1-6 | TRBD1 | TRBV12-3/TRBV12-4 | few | CASSPDRVDSPLHF | TGTGCCAGCAGTCCAGACAGGGTCGACTCACCCCTCCACTTT
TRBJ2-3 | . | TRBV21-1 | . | CASSKLSTGGNADTQYF | TGTGCCAGCAGCAAATTATCGACAGGGGGGAACGCAGATACGCAGTATTTT
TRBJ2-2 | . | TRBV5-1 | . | CASSSEPGLDGGELFF | TGCGCCAGCAGCTCGGAGCCGGGGTTGGATGGCGGGGAGCTGTTTTTT
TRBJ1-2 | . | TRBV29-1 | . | CSVEVGGGGYTF | TGCAGCGTTGAGGTTGGGGGCGGTGGCTACACCTTC
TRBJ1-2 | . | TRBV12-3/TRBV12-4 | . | CASSLFAAQLYGYTF | TGTGCCAGCAGTTTATTTGCAGCTCAGCTCTATGGCTACACCTTC
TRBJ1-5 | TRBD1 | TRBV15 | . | CATSGQQGSRGNQPQHF | TGTGCCACCAGCGGACAACAGGGGAGTCGGGGCAATCAGCCCCAGCATTTT